The 19 T cell receptor beta chains reported below all come from one sample, sequenced in a study of cytomegalovirus exposure and HLA in healthy donors. This PCR relied on a set of 60 Vbeta primers and 13 Jbeta primers. Repertoires were generated with immunoSEQ multiplex PCR, while TCRdb's copy carries only in-frame clones and drops some. The sample yields approximately 100,000 clones, around 85% seen once. Sequenced: PBMCs. These receptors all come from a man aged 55 to 69 in good health and CMV-seronegative.

This clone was seen a single time. The CDR3 reads CATSDRIPNSPLHF. CDR3 DNA sequence: TGTGCCACCAGCGATAGAATCCCAAATTCACCCCTCCACTTT. The chain carries TRBV15 and TRBJ1-6; D gene unclear. The CDR3 spans 14 residues. V lost 5 bases to trimming and J lost 7 bases, with 12 bases between them. CDR1 LNHNV and CDR2 YYDKDF come from the germline V gene (reference sequence).

This chain links TRBV5-1 with TRBJ1-3, with D perhaps matching TRBD1 (6 bases). The CDR3 length is 14 residues. Germline V gives CDR1 SGHRS, CDR2 YFSETQ. V lost 4 bases to trimming and J lost 2 bases, with 10 bases between them. The CDR3 is CASSQGGAGNTIYF. The CDR3 DNA sequence: TGCGCCAGCAGCCAAGGGGGGGCTGGAAACACCATATATTTT.

The chain carries TRBV30 and TRBJ2-3, with D maybe TRBD2 (7 bases). Germline V gene lookup returns CDR1 GTSNPN and CDR2 SVGIG (reference sequence). V shed 0 bases and J shed 5 bases, with 21 bases lying between them. This CDR3 contains 17 residues. As DNA, the CDR3 is TGTGCCTGGAGTGTACGGGCGGGGGCCCTTGCGGGAGATACGCAGTATTTT. Amino acids: CAWSVRAGALAGDTQYF.

This chain connects TRBV5-1 to TRBJ2-1, with TRBD2 matching over 10 bases. Looked up from germline, CDR1 is SGHRS and CDR2 is YFSETQ. This CDR3 region has 16 residues. V shed 1 base and J 2 bases; nucleotides not matched to a gene: 3. The CDR3 region is CASSLSGTSAYNEQFF. In DNA form, the CDR3 reads TGCGCCAGCAGCTTGTCTGGGACTAGCGCCTACAATGAGCAGTTCTTC.

The chain uses TRBV21-1 and TRBJ1-1. TRBV21-1 is annotated as a pseudogene. There are 13 residues in the CDR3. The CDR3, as DNA: TGTGCCAGCAGCAAAGAGGGGGGGACTGAAGCTTTCTTT. Protein product: CASSKEGGTEAFF.

Only one count was recorded for this clone. The chain couples TRBV13 to TRBJ2-2, with D unresolved. The CDR3 has 17 residues. Germline lookup yields CDR1 PRHDT and CDR2 FYEKMQ (reference sequence). V was trimmed by 3 bases and J by 5 bases, leaving 19 bases between them. This CDR3 is CASSLSHHYMGTGELFF. The CDR3 nucleotides read TGTGCCAGCAGCTTGTCCCACCACTACATGGGTACCGGGGAGCTGTTTTTT.

The chain joins TRBV29-1 to TRBJ2-5, with D unclear. V was cut by 5 bases and J by 4 bases, with 5 bases left in between. The CDR3 has 10 residues. From germline, CDR1 is SQVTM and CDR2 ANQGSEA. This CDR3 is CSVSRETQYF. In DNA, the CDR3 is TGCAGCGTTTCCAGAGAGACCCAGTACTTC.

The sample holds a few counts of this clone. The V gene is TRBV28, the J gene TRBJ2-7; D possibly corresponds to TRBD1 (6 bases). The length of the CDR3 is 14 residues. With 5 bases removed from V and 4 bases from J, the gap between germline ends came to 15 bases. Germline CDR1 MDHEN, CDR2 SYDVKM. Written as DNA, the CDR3 is TGTGCCAGCAGTCTACCGGACAGTAGATACGAGCAGTACGTC. Residues: CASSLPDSRYEQYV.

The genes are TRBV11-1 and TRBJ2-2; 9 bases line up with TRBD1. Trimming took 5 bases from V and 6 from J; bases not matched to a gene: 7. The germline V gene encodes CDR1 SGHAT and CDR2 FQDESV (reference sequence). The CDR3 length is 15 residues. The CDR3 sequence is CASSPATGGAGELFF. The CDR3 DNA reads TGTGCCAGCAGCCCCGCGACAGGGGGGGCCGGGGAGCTGTTTTTT.

The V call is TRBV5-5, the J call TRBJ2-3; 12 bases align to TRBD2. Germline CDR1 SGHKS, CDR2 YYEKEE (reference sequence). The CDR3 is made up of 18 amino acids. Trimming cost V 0 bases and J 3 bases; bases outside gene matches: 8. CDR3 sequence (DNA): TGTGCCAGCAGCTTGGCCGGTGCTAGCGGGGGGGGTACAGATACGCAGTATTTT. Translation gives CASSLAGASGGGTDTQYF.

The gene calls are TRBV5-8 and TRBJ1-5; no reliable D call. V dropped 4 bases and J dropped 3 bases, with 17 bases sitting between them. There are 16 residues in the CDR3. Per germline, CDR1 SGHTS and CDR2 YDEGEE. CDR3 in amino acids: CASSPLPIRHNQPQHF. Here the CDR3 DNA reads TGTGCCAGCAGCCCCCTCCCGATCAGGCACAATCAGCCCCAGCATTTT.

The CDR3 protein is CAWSVRGQGILTEAFF. CDR3 bases: TGTGCCTGGAGTGTACGGGGACAGGGGATTTTGACTGAAGCTTTCTTT. The chain links TRBV30 to TRBJ1-1; 10 positions match TRBD1. The germline V gene encodes CDR1 GTSNPN and CDR2 SVGIG (reference sequence). The V gene end was trimmed by 0 bases and the J gene end by 5 bases; junction bases not matched to a gene: 9. The length of the CDR3 is 16 residues.

This clone was observed a single time. The chain is built from TRBV7-2 and TRBJ2-3; D is perhaps TRBD1 (6 bases). From germline, CDR1 is SGHTA and CDR2 FQGNSA. The CDR3 has 15 amino acids. V was cut by 5 bases and J by 1 base, with 13 bases left in between. The CDR3 DNA is TGTGCCAGCAGCCCTAGGGGGAGCGGCACAGATACGCAGTATTTT. Translated: CASSPRGSGTDTQYF.

This sequence joins TRBV4-3 and TRBJ2-7; TRBD2 matches 8 bases. V trimming: 4 bases; J trimming: 1 base; junction bases outside the gene matches: 6. This CDR3 is 15 amino acids long. The germline V gene encodes CDR1 LGHNA and CDR2 YSLEER. In DNA form, the CDR3 reads TGCGCCAGCAGCCCCGAACTAGCGGTTTCCTACGAGCAGTACTTC. Its translation is CASSPELAVSYEQYF.

The chain has TRBV30 and TRBJ2-2, with TRBD1 matching over 7 bases. The CDR3 has 14 residues. V was pared by 4 bases and J by 6 bases, with 8 bases of the junction left unmatched. Germline V gene data show CDR1 as GTSNPN and CDR2 as SVGIG (reference sequence). This CDR3 reads CAWKEQGTAGELFF. Written as DNA, the CDR3 is TGTGCCTGGAAAGAACAGGGGACGGCCGGGGAGCTGTTTTTT.

This chain joins TRBV5-1 and TRBJ2-3; 8 bases align to TRBD1. The length of the CDR3 is 15 residues. CDR1 is SGHRS and CDR2 is YFSETQ in the germline V gene. J was trimmed by 4 bases and V by 5 bases; bases with no gene match: 9. The CDR3 nucleotides are TGCGCCAGCAGGCTCACCGGGACAGGCGCAGATACGCAGTATTTT. Amino acid sequence: CASRLTGTGADTQYF.

The V call is TRBV30, the J call TRBJ1-6; D remains ambiguous. The CDR3 spans 14 residues. Germline V CDR1 and CDR2: GTSNPN, SVGIG (reference sequence). Trimming left V 4 bases short and J 0 bases short, with 7 bases between. The CDR3 sequence: CAWKPSSYNSPLHF. The CDR3 DNA reads TGTGCCTGGAAACCGAGCTCCTATAATTCACCCCTCCACTTT.

This clone was counted a few times. The sample carries other DNA sequences with the same CDR3. The chain has TRBV15 and TRBJ2-7, with 9 positions matching TRBD1. This CDR3 has 15 residues. The germline CDR1 and CDR2 sequences are LNHNV and YYDKDF (reference sequence). V was pared by 1 base and J by 6 bases, with 7 bases of the junction left unmatched. The CDR3 DNA sequence: TGTGCCACCAGCAGAGGGGGACAGGGCCGGGGCGAGCAGTACGTC. Its translation is CATSRGGQGRGEQYV.

The chain links TRBV4-2 to TRBJ1-1, with TRBD1 matching over 8 bases. V dropped 1 base and J dropped 11; count of bases not matched to a gene: 6. This CDR3 region has 13 residues. Germline lookup yields CDR1 LGHNA and CDR2 YNFKEQ. The CDR3 nucleotides read TGTGCCAGCAGCCAAGCAGGGGGCGACACGGCTTTCTTT. Its translation is CASSQAGGDTAFF.